This TCR beta chain was sequenced during a study of response to subunit inactivated influenza vaccine. CDR1 and CDR2 (germline): DFQATT, SNEGSKA (reference sequence). The CDR3 runs to 14 residues. The V and J ends lost 6 bases and 2 bases, in that order; junction bases with no gene match: 5. One entry per CDR3 protein results from TCRdb running MiXCR on the RT-PCR reads. This table has about 520,000 distinct CDR3 sequences, less than 7.5% appearing once. The chain couples TRBV20-1 to TRBJ2-7; the match to TRBD2 covers 12 bases. The clonotype comes from a man between 50 and 69 years old who received an inactivated influenza vaccine. The material sequenced was PBMCs from blood, taken around 25 months after vaccination. The CDR3 DNA follows: TGCAGTGCCCACCGACTAGCGGGAGCCTACGAGCAGTACTTC. Encoded protein: CSAHRLAGAYEQYF.